This T cell receptor (beta chain) is drawn from a study of blood T cell repertoires in COVID-19. Germline V gives CDR1 SQVTM, CDR2 ANQGSEA. This CDR3 comprises 14 residues. Trimming cost V 2 bases and J 1 base, with 11 bases left between them. Clones were read by immunoSEQ multiplex PCR, and TCRdb kept only the in-frame ones, dropping some. The sample includes some 64,000 clones, 70% to 90% seen only once; the top ten take 3.5% to 4.5%. The sequence derives from a man aged 50 to 59 with active COVID-19. V is TRBV29-1 and J is TRBJ1-1; D remains ambiguous. Input material: peripheral blood. The CDR3 loop is CSVEQQNQNTEAFF. CDR3 bases: TGCAGCGTTGAACAACAGAACCAGAACACTGAAGCTTTCTTT.